A selection of T cell receptor beta chains follows, all from one sample in a study of T cells after yellow fever vaccination. TCRdb fed the 5' RACE reads into MiXCR, producing one record per CDR3 protein. The sample yields more than 95,000 distinct CDR3 sequences, 7.4% seen once. The sample here was CD4+ T cells sorted from PBMCs, taken roughly 10 days after the first yellow fever vaccination. Receptor source: a man aged 18 to 29 who received the YFV17D yellow fever vaccine. CDR3s leave out the opening cysteine and the closing phenylalanine or tryptophan. Each record gives: clone size, J gene, V gene, CDR3 protein. Expanded clones are given a class, and other clones once, few, many or no size at all.

clone size: .
J gene: TRBJ1-5
V gene: TRBV12-3/TRBV12-4
CDR3 protein: ASSLSGGQPQH

clone size: many
J gene: TRBJ1-5
V gene: TRBV7-9
CDR3 protein: ASSLSVGGPNQPQH

clone size: many
J gene: TRBJ2-1
V gene: TRBV20-1
CDR3 protein: SARGYRLAGDAEQF

clone size: many
J gene: TRBJ2-3
V gene: TRBV5-1
CDR3 protein: ASSSPQITDTQY

clone size: many
J gene: TRBJ1-6
V gene: TRBV3-1
CDR3 protein: ASSQQGLNSPLH

clone size: many
J gene: TRBJ2-2
V gene: TRBV24-1
CDR3 protein: ATSDGGNTGELF

clone size: many
J gene: TRBJ2-1
V gene: TRBV5-1
CDR3 protein: ASSRGRRNEQF

clone size: many
J gene: TRBJ2-3
V gene: TRBV2
CDR3 protein: ARDHGVSRTDTQY

clone size: many
J gene: TRBJ2-1
V gene: TRBV5-1
CDR3 protein: ASSLGDSRNEQF

clone size: many
J gene: TRBJ2-3
V gene: TRBV11-2
CDR3 protein: ASSLDRDHTQY

clone size: many
J gene: TRBJ1-2
V gene: TRBV12-3/TRBV12-4
CDR3 protein: ASSRRGRYSGYT

clone size: many
J gene: TRBJ2-7
V gene: TRBV5-6
CDR3 protein: ASSLSPGAGAEQY

clone size: many
J gene: TRBJ1-1
V gene: TRBV5-1
CDR3 protein: ASSFDTGGTEAF

clone size: .
J gene: TRBJ1-5
V gene: TRBV25-1
CDR3 protein: ASSRRGIGQPQH

clone size: few
J gene: TRBJ1-6
V gene: TRBV5-1
CDR3 protein: ASSLKSVGGGALH

clone size: many
J gene: TRBJ2-1
V gene: TRBV7-9
CDR3 protein: ASSFWGLDNEQF

clone size: many
J gene: TRBJ2-3
V gene: TRBV5-1
CDR3 protein: ASSFSGRFADTQY

clone size: .
J gene: TRBJ1-1
V gene: TRBV6-1
CDR3 protein: ASSDPGFGRTEAF

clone size: many
J gene: TRBJ1-5
V gene: TRBV7-2
CDR3 protein: ASSFRESNQPQH

clone size: many
J gene: TRBJ2-2
V gene: TRBV11-3
CDR3 protein: ASSGTVTTGELF

clone size: few
J gene: TRBJ2-5
V gene: TRBV5-4
CDR3 protein: ASSLRAQETQY

clone size: .
J gene: TRBJ2-1
V gene: TRBV5-1
CDR3 protein: ASREAAGGPLEQF

clone size: many
J gene: TRBJ2-7
V gene: TRBV7-2
CDR3 protein: ASSDSPGLVYEQY

clone size: few
J gene: TRBJ1-2
V gene: TRBV5-4
CDR3 protein: ASSLGLTGTGDGYT

clone size: many
J gene: TRBJ2-1
V gene: TRBV5-4
CDR3 protein: ASSLSGGLYNEQF

clone size: many
J gene: TRBJ2-5
V gene: TRBV5-1
CDR3 protein: ASSPSDLETQY

clone size: many
J gene: TRBJ2-1
V gene: TRBV5-1
CDR3 protein: ASTEMAGALYNEQF